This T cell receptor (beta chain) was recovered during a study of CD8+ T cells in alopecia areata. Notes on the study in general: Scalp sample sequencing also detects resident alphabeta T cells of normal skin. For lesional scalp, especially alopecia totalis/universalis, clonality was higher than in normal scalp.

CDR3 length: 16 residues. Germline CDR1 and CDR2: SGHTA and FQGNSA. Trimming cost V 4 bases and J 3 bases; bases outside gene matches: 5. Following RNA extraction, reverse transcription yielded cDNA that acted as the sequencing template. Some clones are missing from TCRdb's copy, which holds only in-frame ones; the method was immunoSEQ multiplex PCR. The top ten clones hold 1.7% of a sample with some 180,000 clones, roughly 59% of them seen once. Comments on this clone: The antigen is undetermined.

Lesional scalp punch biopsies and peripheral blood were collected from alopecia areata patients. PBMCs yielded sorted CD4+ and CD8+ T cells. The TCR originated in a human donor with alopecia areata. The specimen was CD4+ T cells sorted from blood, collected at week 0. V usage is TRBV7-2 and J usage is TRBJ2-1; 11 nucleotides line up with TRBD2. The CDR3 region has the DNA TGTGCCAGCAGCTCCATGACTAGCGGGATCTACAATGAGCAGTTCTTC. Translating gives CASSSMTSGIYNEQFF. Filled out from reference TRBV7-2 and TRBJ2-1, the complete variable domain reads GAGVSQSPSNKVTEKGKDVELRCDPISGHTALYWYRQSLGQGLEFLIYFQGNSAPDKSGLPSDRFSAERTGGSVSTLTIQRTQQEDSAVYLCASSSMTSGIYNEQFFGPGTRLTVL.